This paragraph reports one T cell receptor beta chain. This sample was included in a study of Ad26.COV2.S vaccination and SARS-CoV-2 variants. Treatment noted: roughly 19 received Ad26.COV2.S at low or high dose, single or two shots; about 5 received placebo; per-sample allocation not given. Day 63 after the first injection of vaccine or placebo was the sampling time. The CDR3 runs to 13 residues. Trimming stripped 9 bases from V and 1 base from J, with 12 bases between. CDR1 and CDR2 from the germline V gene are ENHRY and SYGVKD. Sequencing used immunoSEQ multiplex PCR; TCRdb keeps in-frame clones, though not all of them. The repertoire holds about 480,000 clones, with approximately 90% as singletons.

V gene TRBV10-3 combines with J gene TRBJ1-1; D gene uncertain. The receptor comes from a person between 18 and 65 years old who received the Ad26.COV2.S COVID-19 vaccine or a placebo. Sequencing used peripheral blood, obtained in a trial of Ad26.COV2.S vaccine versus placebo. As DNA, the CDR3 is TGTGCCATGGCGGCGGATCGGAACACTGAAGCTTTCTTT. This codes for CAMAADRNTEAFF.